A selection of T cell receptor beta chains follows, all from one sample in a study of cytomegalovirus exposure and HLA in healthy donors. Clones were sequenced by immunoSEQ multiplex PCR, and TCRdb holds only the in-frame ones, with some missing. The sample lists about 140,000 clones, approximately 80% occurring once. The sample comprised PBMCs. These receptors all stem from a boy between 2 and 10 years old in good health and CMV-seronegative. The CDR3 runs from the conserved cysteine through the conserved F or W. D genes are given only for firm matches. Clone size appears in some rows only: once, few, many, or a class for an expanded clone.

size,V,J,D,CDR3,DNA
.,TRBV5-1,TRBJ2-3,TRBD2,CASSFRLAGAYTDTQYF,TGCGCCAGCAGCTTCCGACTAGCGGGAGCCTACACAGATACGCAGTATTTT
.,TRBV11-2,TRBJ2-5,.,CASSLDHWAVQETQYF,TGTGCCAGCAGCTTAGATCATTGGGCCGTCCAAGAGACCCAGTACTTC
once,TRBV27,TRBJ1-2,.,CASSFRQQGRTGYTF,TGTGCCAGCAGTTTCCGCCAACAGGGCCGGACTGGCTACACCTTC
.,TRBV19,TRBJ1-5,.,CASSTGYDQPQHF,TGTGCCAGTAGTACAGGGTACGATCAGCCCCAGCATTTT
.,TRBV9,TRBJ1-3,TRBD1,CASSHRTGKSGNTIYF,TGTGCCAGCAGCCACCGGACAGGGAAGTCTGGAAACACCATATATTTT
once,TRBV28,TRBJ2-4,.,CASSPTRSIQYF,TGTGCCAGCAGCCCCACTAGGAGCATTCAGTACTTC
.,TRBV6-1,TRBJ2-3,.,CASSGLYTDTQYF,TGTGCCAGCAGTGGACTATACACAGATACGCAGTATTTT
.,TRBV7-6,TRBJ2-1,.,CASSAAGITYNEQFF,TGTGCCAGCAGCGCAGCCGGGATCACTTACAATGAGCAGTTCTTC
.,TRBV7-6,TRBJ1-4,TRBD1,CASSSQTGSYEKLFF,TGTGCCAGCAGCTCCCAGACAGGGTCATATGAAAAACTGTTTTTT
.,TRBV7-6,TRBJ2-1,.,CASSHNYKNNEQFF,TGTGCCAGCAGCCATAACTACAAAAACAATGAGCAGTTCTTC
.,TRBV7-9,TRBJ2-3,.,CASSLALRSTDTQYF,TGTGCCAGCAGCTTAGCGCTGCGGAGCACAGATACGCAGTATTTT
once,TRBV7-9,TRBJ1-5,.,CASSPHGGPNQPQHF,TGTGCCAGCAGCCCGCACGGGGGACCCAATCAGCCCCAGCATTTT